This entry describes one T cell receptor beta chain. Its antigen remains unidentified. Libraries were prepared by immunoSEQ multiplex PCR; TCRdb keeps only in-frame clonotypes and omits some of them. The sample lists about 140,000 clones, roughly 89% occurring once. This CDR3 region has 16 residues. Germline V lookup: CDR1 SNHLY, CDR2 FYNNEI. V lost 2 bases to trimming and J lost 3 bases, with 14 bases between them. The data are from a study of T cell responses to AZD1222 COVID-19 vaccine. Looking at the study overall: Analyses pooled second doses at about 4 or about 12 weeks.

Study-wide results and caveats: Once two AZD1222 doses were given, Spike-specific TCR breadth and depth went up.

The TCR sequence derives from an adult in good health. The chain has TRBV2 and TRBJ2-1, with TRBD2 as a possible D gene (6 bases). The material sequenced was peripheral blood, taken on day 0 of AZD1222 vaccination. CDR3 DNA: TGTGCCAGCAGTGAATTTAGGCGGCGGGGCTACAATGAGCAGTTCTTC. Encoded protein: CASSEFRRRGYNEQFF.